The 16 T cell receptor beta chains below were found in one sample sequenced in a study of long-term antiretroviral therapy in people with HIV. Sequencing relied on immunoSEQ assay v3.0, run at survey level. The data were produced by immunoSEQ multiplex PCR, yet TCRdb's version contains in-frame clones alone and is incomplete. Of around 26,000 clones in the sample, around 76% were seen once. The material was unsorted PBMCs, obtained 0.5 years after starting antiretroviral therapy. The receptors derive from a woman in her 40s with HIV.

The CDR3 DNA follows: TGTGCCAGCAGTTACCCGGGACAGGGGTCCGAAAAACTGTTTTTT. Residues: CASSYPGQGSEKLFF. The chain employs TRBV28 and TRBJ1-4; 10 bases agree with TRBD1. The CDR3 contains 15 residues. Germline V gene lookup returns CDR1 MDHEN and CDR2 SYDVKM. J gave up 8 bases and V 4 bases, and 7 bases lay outside the gene matches.

This chain joins TRBV9 and TRBJ1-5; tentative D call: TRBD1 (5 bases). From germline, CDR1 is SGDLS and CDR2 YYNGEE. Trimming removed 3 bases from V and 0 bases from J, with 10 bases in between. This CDR3 has 15 residues. CDR3 loop: CASSEEGNSNQPQHF. As DNA, the CDR3 is TGTGCCAGCAGCGAAGAGGGGAATAGCAATCAGCCCCAGCATTTT.

The CDR3 bases are TGTGCCAGCAGCTTGACGGGGGGCTACGAGCAGTACTTC. Protein sequence: CASSLTGGYEQYF. V usage is TRBV5-4 and J usage is TRBJ2-7, with 7 bases lining up with TRBD2. This CDR3 is built from 13 residues. The junction had 1 base not matched to a gene; V was cut back by 1 base and J by 3 bases. The germline CDR1 and CDR2 sequences are SGHNT and YYREEE (reference sequence).

The V call is TRBV27, the J call TRBJ2-2; perhaps TRBD2 as D (6 bases). V gave up 6 bases and J gave up 1 base, with 15 bases separating them. Looked up from germline, CDR1 is MNHEY and CDR2 is SMNVEV (reference sequence). This CDR3 has 16 residues. CDR3: CASSHRGGQNTGELFF. CDR3 coding DNA: TGTGCCAGCAGCCACCGGGGAGGCCAGAACACCGGGGAGCTGTTTTTT.

This chain links TRBV18 with TRBJ1-5; 7 nucleotides match TRBD1. V lost 6 bases and J lost 8; bases outside the gene matches: 13. Looked up from germline, CDR1 is KGHSH and CDR2 is LQKENI. There are 15 residues in the CDR3. CDR3 in amino acids: CASSFKGGGGEPQHF. As DNA, the CDR3 is TGTGCCAGCTCGTTTAAAGGAGGGGGCGGGGAGCCCCAGCATTTT.

The chain has TRBV18 and TRBJ2-7, with D possibly being TRBD1 (5 bases). In germline, CDR1 is KGHSH, CDR2 LQKENI. Trimming shortened V by 2 bases and J by 0 bases, and 5 bases separated the two germline ends. The CDR3 is 13 residues long. CDR3 nucleotide sequence: TGTGCCAGCTCACCAGACAGCTCCTACGAGCAGTACTTC. Translated: CASSPDSSYEQYF.

The rearrangement uses TRBV6-1 and TRBJ2-1; 8 nucleotides match TRBD2. The CDR3 runs 13 residues. V lost 8 bases, J lost 10 bases, and 10 bases stayed unmatched. CDR1 and CDR2 (germline): MNHNS, SASEGT. The CDR3 region is CASHPGGPEEQFF. The CDR3 DNA reads TGTGCCAGCCACCCGGGGGGGCCGGAGGAGCAGTTCTTC.

CDR3 sequence (DNA): TGTGCCAGTATCGGGGGCCCAAGCCGTAACGAGCAGTACTTC. It is translated as CASIGGPSRNEQYF. The chain links TRBV19 to TRBJ2-7; the D gene could be TRBD1 or TRBD2 (6 bases each). The CDR3 loop spans 14 amino acids. The germline V gene encodes CDR1 LNHDA and CDR2 SQIVND (reference sequence). Trimming pared 7 bases from V and 5 bases from J, leaving 18 bases between. Filled out from reference TRBV19 and TRBJ2-7, the complete variable domain reads DGGITQSPKYLFRKEGQNVTLSCEQNLNHDAMYWYRQDPGQGLRLIYYSQIVNDFQKGDIAEGYSVSREKKESFPLTVTSAQKNPTAFYLCASIGGPSRNEQYFGPGTRLTVT.

V usage is TRBV6-1 and J usage is TRBJ2-2; D possibly corresponds to TRBD2 (5 bases). Trimming shortened V by 7 bases and J by 2 bases, and 11 bases separated the two germline ends. Germline CDR1 is MNHNS and CDR2 is SASEGT. The CDR3 is 14 residues long. This CDR3 reads CASKRVVNTGELFF. CDR3 sequence (DNA): TGTGCCAGCAAGAGGGTAGTTAACACCGGGGAGCTGTTTTTT.

The genes are TRBV7-9 and TRBJ2-3; 11 bases fit TRBD2. The germline V gene has CDR1 SEHNR and CDR2 FQNEAQ (reference sequence). V was clipped by 2 bases and J by 0 bases; unmatched bases: 1. The CDR3 consists of 16 residues. In nucleotides, the CDR3 is TGTGCCAGCAGCTTACTAGCGGGGGGTAGCACAGATACGCAGTATTTT. It specifies CASSLLAGGSTDTQYF.

The chain recombines TRBV7-3 with TRBJ2-3, with unresolved D. The ends were cut back, 6 bases at V and 1 base at J, with 11 bases in the middle. The CDR3 totals 14 residues. The germline CDR1 and CDR2 sequences are SGHTA and FQGTGA. For the CDR3, the DNA is TGTGCCAGCAGGATTTCTACCCGCACAGATACGCAGTATTTT. It codes for CASRISTRTDTQYF.

This clone came up a few times. J is TRBJ1-4 and V is TRBV28; D unclear. This CDR3 contains 12 residues. In germline, CDR1 is MDHEN, CDR2 SYDVKM. The ends were cut back, 7 bases at V and 7 bases at J, with 10 bases in the middle. The CDR3 DNA reads TGTGCCAGCACCGGAGGAACTGAAAAACTGTTTTTT. It encodes CASTGGTEKLFF.

V usage is TRBV30 and J usage is TRBJ2-2; 9 bases line up with TRBD1. V shed 2 bases, J shed 3 bases, and the junction held 4 bases outside the gene matches. This CDR3 is built from 15 residues. Germline V gene lookup returns CDR1 GTSNPN and CDR2 SVGIG (reference sequence). The CDR3 DNA sequence: TGTGCCTGGAGTCGAGGGGACAGGGACACCGGGGAGCTGTTTTTT. Protein: CAWSRGDRDTGELFF.

The J gene is TRBJ1-3, the V gene TRBV25-1, with TRBD1 matching 9 bases. V dropped 6 bases and J dropped 2; count of bases not matched to a gene: 5. CDR1 is MGHDK, CDR2 SYGVNS, per germline. The CDR3 runs 15 residues. CDR3 sequence reads: CASSPGTGTGNTIYF. The DNA for the CDR3 is TGTGCCAGCAGCCCCGGGACAGGGACTGGAAACACCATATATTTT.

This clone appeared a few times. The chain links TRBV4-1 to TRBJ1-1; possible D gene TRBD1, 6 bases. V was pared by 0 bases and J by 6 bases, with 23 bases between. CDR3 size: 18 residues. Germline CDR1 and CDR2: MGHRA and YSYEKL. The CDR3 sequence: CASSQDAGVPTYGSEAFF. For the CDR3, the DNA is TGCGCCAGCAGCCAAGATGCAGGGGTTCCAACTTATGGTTCTGAAGCTTTCTTT.

The chain's CDR3 is CASSVFTGTANSPLHF. The DNA for the CDR3 is TGTGCCAGCAGTGTCTTTACCGGGACAGCAAATTCACCCCTCCACTTT. The V and J genes are TRBV6-1 and TRBJ1-6, with TRBD1 matching over 7 bases. Germline V lookup: CDR1 MNHNS, CDR2 SASEGT. CDR3 length: 16 amino acids. The junction had 10 bases not matched to a gene; V was cut back by 4 bases and J by 7 bases.